The clone carrying this T cell receptor (beta chain) was observed at least ten times. The antigen remains undetermined. Exclusion criteria comprised uncontrolled infection, other autoimmune disease, pregnancy or lactation. Orbital computed tomography, thyroid ultrasound, serum thyroxine and TRAb, and clinical symptoms together informed the diagnoses. Amplified TCR beta CDR3 regions derived from RNA transcripts. The HTBI primer set drove a first-round RT-PCR of the TCR CDR3. TCRdb recomputed calls from the multiplex PCR reads with MiXCR, one row per CDR3 protein. The sample yields 300,000 to 450,000 distinct CDR3 sequences, more than 14% seen once. This record belongs to a study of T cells in Graves' hyperthyroidism and ophthalmopathy. General observations from the study: In the blood, most expanded thyroid clonotypes above 0.001 appeared as well.

The source is a woman aged 30 to 39 with Graves' ophthalmopathy. The sample comprised blood.

CDR3 in amino acids: CAISPTASYEQYF. CDR3 nucleotide sequence: TGTGCCATCAGTCCGACGGCCTCCTACGAGCAGTACTTC. The gene calls are TRBV10-3 and TRBJ2-7, with no clear D. Trimming pared 5 bases from V and 0 bases from J, leaving 8 bases between. The germline V gene encodes CDR1 ENHRY and CDR2 SYGVKD. This CDR3 region has 13 residues.